This TCR beta chain was captured by sequencing in a study of T-cell reconstitution after alpha-beta-depleted transplantation in children. Unique molecular identifiers were used to barcode this TCRbeta library. Using its own MiXCR run on the PCR reads, TCRdb lists one record per CDR3 protein. The data show roughly 300,000 distinct CDR3 sequences, approximately 9.6% seen once. Sequenced here: PBMCs from the stem cell graft donor, sampled from the stem cell graft. The TCR originated in a human donor who donated a stem cell graft to a child with SCID.

In nucleotides, the CDR3 is TGTGCCAGCAGCTTCCGGGACAGCGACCATGGCTACACCTTC. This translates into CASSFRDSDHGYTF. J is TRBJ1-2 and V is TRBV7-9, with 7 bases lining up with TRBD1. This CDR3 contains 14 residues. The germline CDR1 and CDR2 sequences are SEHNR and FQNEAQ (reference sequence). Trimming removed 3 bases from V and 6 bases from J; junction bases left unmatched: 7.